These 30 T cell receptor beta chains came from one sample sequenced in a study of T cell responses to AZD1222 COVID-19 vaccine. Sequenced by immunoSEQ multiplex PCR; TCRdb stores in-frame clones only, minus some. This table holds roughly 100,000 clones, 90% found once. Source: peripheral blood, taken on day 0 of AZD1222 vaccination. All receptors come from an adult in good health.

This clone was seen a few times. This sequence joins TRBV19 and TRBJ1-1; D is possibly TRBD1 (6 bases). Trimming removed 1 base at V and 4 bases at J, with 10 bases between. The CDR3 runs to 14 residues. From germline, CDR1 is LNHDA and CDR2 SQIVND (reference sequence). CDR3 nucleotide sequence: TGTGCCAGTAGTATAGTAGGAGGGGGCACTGAAGCTTTCTTT. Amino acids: CASSIVGGGTEAFF.

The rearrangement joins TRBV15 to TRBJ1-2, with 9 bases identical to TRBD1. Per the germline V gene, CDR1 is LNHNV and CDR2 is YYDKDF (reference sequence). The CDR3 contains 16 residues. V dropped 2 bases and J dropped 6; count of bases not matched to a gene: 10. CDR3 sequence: CATSRNIGTGINGYTF. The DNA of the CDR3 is TGTGCCACCAGCAGAAATATTGGGACAGGGATTAATGGCTACACCTTC.

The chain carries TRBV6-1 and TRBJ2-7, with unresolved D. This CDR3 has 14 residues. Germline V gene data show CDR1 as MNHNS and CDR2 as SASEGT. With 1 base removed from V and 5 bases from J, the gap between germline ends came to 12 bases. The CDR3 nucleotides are TGTGCCAGCAGTGAAGGGTTGCCCCCCGACGAGCAGTACTTC. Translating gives CASSEGLPPDEQYF.

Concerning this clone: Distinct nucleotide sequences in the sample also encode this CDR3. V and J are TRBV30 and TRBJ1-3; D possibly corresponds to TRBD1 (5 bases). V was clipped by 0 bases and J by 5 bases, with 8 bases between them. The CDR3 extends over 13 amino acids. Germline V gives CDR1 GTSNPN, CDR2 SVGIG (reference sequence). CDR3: CAWSVSGRNTIYF. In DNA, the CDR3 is TGTGCCTGGAGTGTCTCAGGGAGAAACACCATATATTTT.

The DNA for the CDR3 is TGTGCCAGTAGTATAGGTCGGGTCACGAGCTACACCTTC. The encoded protein is CASSIGRVTSYTF. This rearrangement joins TRBV19 to TRBJ1-2, with no clear D. The V end was cut by 1 base, the J end by 9 bases, with 12 bases between. The CDR3 runs to 13 residues. The germline V gene has CDR1 LNHDA and CDR2 SQIVND (reference sequence).

The CDR3 protein is CASSQLDRGNSPLHF. DNA of the CDR3: TGCGCCAGCAGCCAGCTGGACAGGGGTAATTCACCCCTCCACTTT. V is TRBV4-1 and J is TRBJ1-6; 9 bases match TRBD1. The CDR3 totals 15 residues. The V gene's germline CDR1 is MGHRA and CDR2 YSYEKL. Trimming at V came to 3 bases and at J to 6 bases, leaving 3 bases not matched to a gene.

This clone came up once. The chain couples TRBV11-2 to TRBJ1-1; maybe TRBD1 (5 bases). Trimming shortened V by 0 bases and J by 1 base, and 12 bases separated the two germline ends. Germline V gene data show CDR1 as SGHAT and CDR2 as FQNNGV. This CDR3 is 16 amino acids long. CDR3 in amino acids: CASSLENQGPNTEAFF. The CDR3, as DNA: TGTGCCAGCAGCTTAGAAAACCAGGGACCGAACACTGAAGCTTTCTTT.

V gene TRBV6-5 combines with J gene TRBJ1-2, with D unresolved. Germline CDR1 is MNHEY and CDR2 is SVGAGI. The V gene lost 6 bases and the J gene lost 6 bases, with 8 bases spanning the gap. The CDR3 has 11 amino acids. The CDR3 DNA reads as TGTGCCAGCAGCCACGGGGATGGCTACACCTTC. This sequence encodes CASSHGDGYTF.

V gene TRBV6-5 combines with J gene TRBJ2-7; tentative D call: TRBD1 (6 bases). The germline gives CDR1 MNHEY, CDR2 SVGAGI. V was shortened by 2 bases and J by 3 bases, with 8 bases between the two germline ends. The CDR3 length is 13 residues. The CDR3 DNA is TGTGCCAGCAGTTACGGGACAAGCTACGAGCAGTACTTC. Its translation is CASSYGTSYEQYF.

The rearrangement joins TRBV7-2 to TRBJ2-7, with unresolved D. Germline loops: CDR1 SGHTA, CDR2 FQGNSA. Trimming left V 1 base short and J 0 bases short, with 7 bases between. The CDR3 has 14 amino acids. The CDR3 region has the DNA TGTGCCAGCAGCTTAGATTGGAACTCCTACGAGCAGTACTTC. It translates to CASSLDWNSYEQYF.

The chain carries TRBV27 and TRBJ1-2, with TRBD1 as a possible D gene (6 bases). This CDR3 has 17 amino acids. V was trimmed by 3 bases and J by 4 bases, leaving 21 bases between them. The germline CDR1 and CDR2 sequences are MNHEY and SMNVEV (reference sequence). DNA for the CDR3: TGTGCCAGCAGTTTTGCCAGGGGCGTCTCGGGGTTCTATGGCTACACCTTC. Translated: CASSFARGVSGFYGYTF.

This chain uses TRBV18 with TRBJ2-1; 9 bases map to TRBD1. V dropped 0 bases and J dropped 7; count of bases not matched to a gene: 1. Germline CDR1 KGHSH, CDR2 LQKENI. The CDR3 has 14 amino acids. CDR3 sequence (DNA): TGTGCCAGCTCACCACCTGGGACAGGGAATGAGCAGTTCTTC. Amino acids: CASSPPGTGNEQFF.

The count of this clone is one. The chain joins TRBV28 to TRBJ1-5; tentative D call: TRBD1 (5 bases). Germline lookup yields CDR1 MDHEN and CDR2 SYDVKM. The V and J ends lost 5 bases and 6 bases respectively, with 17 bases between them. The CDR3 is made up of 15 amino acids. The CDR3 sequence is CASSPPAAGRQPQHF. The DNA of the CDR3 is TGTGCCAGCAGTCCCCCGGCGGCAGGGCGTCAGCCCCAGCATTTT.

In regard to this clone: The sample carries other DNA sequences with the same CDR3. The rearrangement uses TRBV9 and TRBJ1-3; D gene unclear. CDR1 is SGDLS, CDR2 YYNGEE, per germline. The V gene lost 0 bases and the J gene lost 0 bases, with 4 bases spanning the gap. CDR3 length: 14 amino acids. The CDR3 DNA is TGTGCCAGCAGCGTAGATCCCTCTGGAAACACCATATATTTT. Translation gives CASSVDPSGNTIYF.

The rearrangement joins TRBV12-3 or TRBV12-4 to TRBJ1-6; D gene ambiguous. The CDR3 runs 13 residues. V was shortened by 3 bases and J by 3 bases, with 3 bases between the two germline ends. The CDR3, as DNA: TGTGCCAGCAGTTTGGTCTATAATTCACCCCTCCACTTT. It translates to CASSLVYNSPLHF.

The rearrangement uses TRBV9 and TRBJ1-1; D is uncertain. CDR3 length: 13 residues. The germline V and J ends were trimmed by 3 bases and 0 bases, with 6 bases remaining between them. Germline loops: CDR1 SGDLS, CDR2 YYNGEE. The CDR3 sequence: CASSERMNTEAFF. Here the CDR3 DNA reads TGTGCCAGCAGCGAGAGAATGAACACTGAAGCTTTCTTT. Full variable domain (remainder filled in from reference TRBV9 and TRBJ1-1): DSGVTQTPKHLITATGQRVTLRCSPRSGDLSVYWYQQSLDQGLQFLIQYYNGEERAKGNILERFSAQQFPDLHSELNLSSLELGDSALYFCASSERMNTEAFFGQGTRLTVV.

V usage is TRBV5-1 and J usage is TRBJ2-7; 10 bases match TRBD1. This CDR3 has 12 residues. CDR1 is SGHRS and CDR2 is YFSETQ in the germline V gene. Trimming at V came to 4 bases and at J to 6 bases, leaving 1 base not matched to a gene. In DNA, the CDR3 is TGCGCCAGCAGCCGGGACAGGGGCGAGCAGTACTTC. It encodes CASSRDRGEQYF.

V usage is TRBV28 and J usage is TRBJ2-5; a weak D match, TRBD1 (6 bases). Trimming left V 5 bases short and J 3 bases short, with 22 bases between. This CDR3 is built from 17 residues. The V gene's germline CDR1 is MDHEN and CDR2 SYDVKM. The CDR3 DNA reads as TGTGCCAGCAGTCCGGGCAGGGGCTCCGCCTCAGAAGAGACCCAGTACTTC. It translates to CASSPGRGSASEETQYF.

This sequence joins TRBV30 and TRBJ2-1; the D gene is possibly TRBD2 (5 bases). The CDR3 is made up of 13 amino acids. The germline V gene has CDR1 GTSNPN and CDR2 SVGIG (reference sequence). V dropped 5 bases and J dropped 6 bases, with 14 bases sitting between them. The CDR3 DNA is TGTGCCTGGGGGGAAGGACTCGGCAATGAGCAGTTCTTC. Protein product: CAWGEGLGNEQFF.

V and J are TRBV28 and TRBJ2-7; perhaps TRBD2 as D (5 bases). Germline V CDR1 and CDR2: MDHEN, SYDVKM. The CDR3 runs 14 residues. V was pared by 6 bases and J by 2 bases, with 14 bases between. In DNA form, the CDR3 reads TGTGCCAGCAGCTACTTGGGGAGCACCTACGAGCAGTACTTC. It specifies CASSYLGSTYEQYF.

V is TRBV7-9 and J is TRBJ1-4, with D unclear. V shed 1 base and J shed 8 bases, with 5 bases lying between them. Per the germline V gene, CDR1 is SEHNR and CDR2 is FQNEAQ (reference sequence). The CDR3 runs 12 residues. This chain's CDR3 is CASSLVGEKLFF. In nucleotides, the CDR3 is TGTGCCAGCAGCTTAGTTGGCGAAAAACTGTTTTTT.

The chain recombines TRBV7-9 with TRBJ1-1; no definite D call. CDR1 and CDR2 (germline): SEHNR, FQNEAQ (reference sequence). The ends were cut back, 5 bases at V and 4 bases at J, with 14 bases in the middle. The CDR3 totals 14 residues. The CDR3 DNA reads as TGTGCCAGCAGCCTAACTATGTCCGCCACTGAAGCTTTCTTT. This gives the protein CASSLTMSATEAFF.

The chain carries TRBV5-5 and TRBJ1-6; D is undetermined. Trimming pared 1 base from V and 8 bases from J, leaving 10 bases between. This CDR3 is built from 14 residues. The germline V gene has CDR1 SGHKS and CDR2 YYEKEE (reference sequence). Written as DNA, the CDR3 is TGTGCCAGCAGCTTGTCCCCGGCTGATTCACCCCTCCACTTT. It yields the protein CASSLSPADSPLHF.

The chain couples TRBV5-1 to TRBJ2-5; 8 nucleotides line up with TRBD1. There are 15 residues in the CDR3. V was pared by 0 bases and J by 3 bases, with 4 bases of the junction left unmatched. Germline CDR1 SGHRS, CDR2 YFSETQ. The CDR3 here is CASSLVPGQEETQYF. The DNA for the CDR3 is TGCGCCAGCAGCTTGGTGCCGGGACAGGAAGAGACCCAGTACTTC.

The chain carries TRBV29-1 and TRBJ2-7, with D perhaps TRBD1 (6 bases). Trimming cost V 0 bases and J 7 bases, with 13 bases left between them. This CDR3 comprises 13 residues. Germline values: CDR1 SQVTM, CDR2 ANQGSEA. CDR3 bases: TGCAGCGTTGAAGATCGGGAAAGGGGGGAGCAGTACTTC. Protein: CSVEDRERGEQYF.

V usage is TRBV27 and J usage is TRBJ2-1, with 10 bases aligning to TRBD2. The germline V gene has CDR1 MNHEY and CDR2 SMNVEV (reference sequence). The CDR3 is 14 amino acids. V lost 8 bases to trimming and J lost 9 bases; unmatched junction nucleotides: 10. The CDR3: CASLLSGGASEQFF. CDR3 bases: TGTGCCAGCCTCCTGAGCGGGGGGGCCAGTGAGCAGTTCTTC.

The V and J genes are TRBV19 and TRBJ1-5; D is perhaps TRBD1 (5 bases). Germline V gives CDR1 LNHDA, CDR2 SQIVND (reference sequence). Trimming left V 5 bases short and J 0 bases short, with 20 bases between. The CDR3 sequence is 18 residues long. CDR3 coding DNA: TGTGCCAGTAGTCTGCCGGGGGGAAGACGGGATAGCAATCAGCCCCAGCATTTT. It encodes CASSLPGGRRDSNQPQHF.

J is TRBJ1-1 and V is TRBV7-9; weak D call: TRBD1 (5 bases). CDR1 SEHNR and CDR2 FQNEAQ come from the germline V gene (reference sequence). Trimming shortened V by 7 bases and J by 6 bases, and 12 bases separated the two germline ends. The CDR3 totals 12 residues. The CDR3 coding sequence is TGTGCCAGCACTTCTGGGGGGGCTGAAGCTTTCTTT. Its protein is CASTSGGAEAFF.

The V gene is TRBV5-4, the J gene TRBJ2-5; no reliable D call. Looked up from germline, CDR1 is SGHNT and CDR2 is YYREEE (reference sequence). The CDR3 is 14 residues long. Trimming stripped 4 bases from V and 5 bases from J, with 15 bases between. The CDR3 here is CASSVSRAAETQYF. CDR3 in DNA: TGTGCCAGCAGCGTTTCTCGTGCGGCGGAGACCCAGTACTTC.

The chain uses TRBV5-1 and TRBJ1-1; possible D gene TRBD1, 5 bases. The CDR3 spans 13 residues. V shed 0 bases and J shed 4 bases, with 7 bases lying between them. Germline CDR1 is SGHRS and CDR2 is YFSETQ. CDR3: CASSLVGATEAFF. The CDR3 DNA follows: TGCGCCAGCAGCTTGGTTGGGGCCACTGAAGCTTTCTTT.